The 5 T cell receptor beta chains reported below all come from one sample, sequenced in a study of cytomegalovirus exposure and HLA in healthy donors. The PCR made use of 60 Vbeta and 13 Jbeta primers. Clones were read by immunoSEQ multiplex PCR, and TCRdb kept only the in-frame ones, dropping some. Its table records about 83,000 clones. Sequenced: PBMCs. These receptors were obtained from a man between 18 and 29 years old in good health and CMV-seropositive.

This chain links TRBV27 with TRBJ2-7; D is possibly TRBD2 (5 bases). Trimming removed 6 bases from V and 1 base from J, with 13 bases in between. The germline V gene encodes CDR1 MNHEY and CDR2 SMNVEV (reference sequence). The CDR3 has 14 amino acids. The CDR3 bases are TGTGCCAGCAGCCGACGGGGTGGTTCCTACGAGCAGTACTTC. As protein: CASSRRGGSYEQYF.

The CDR3 DNA reads TGTGCCAGCACACCAGGGGAGGGGCTTAGTGGCTACACCTTC. This sequence encodes CASTPGEGLSGYTF. The genes are TRBV27 and TRBJ1-2, with a possible D match to TRBD1 (6 bases). This CDR3 spans 14 amino acids. Trimming removed 7 bases from V and 7 bases from J, with 19 bases in between. Looked up from germline, CDR1 is MNHEY and CDR2 is SMNVEV (reference sequence).

This sequence joins TRBV29-1 and TRBJ2-3, with TRBD2 matching over 8 bases. Germline CDR1 and CDR2: SQVTM and ANQGSEA. The CDR3 is made up of 14 amino acids. V lost 3 bases, J lost 4 bases, and 6 bases stayed unmatched. DNA of the CDR3: TGCAGCGTTGATACTAGCGGTGGGTCAGATACGCAGTATTTT. The encoded protein is CSVDTSGGSDTQYF.

This chain links TRBV6-5 with TRBJ2-7; the match to TRBD1 covers 8 bases. Trimming took 0 bases from V and 4 from J; bases not matched to a gene: 8. The CDR3 runs 16 residues. Germline V gene sequence: CDR1 MNHEY, CDR2 SVGAGI. The CDR3 coding sequence is TGTGCCAGCAGTTACTCCTCGGGACAGGAAATTTACGAGCAGTACTTC. Its protein product is CASSYSSGQEIYEQYF.

The chain is built from TRBV18 and TRBJ2-3; 9 bases fit TRBD1. Germline V lookup: CDR1 KGHSH, CDR2 LQKENI. V shed 3 bases and J 8 bases; nucleotides not matched to a gene: 9. The CDR3 is made up of 15 amino acids. The CDR3 nucleotides are TGTGCCAGCTCACCCCCGGGACAGGGATCAGGTACGCAGTATTTT. As protein: CASSPPGQGSGTQYF.